This T cell receptor beta chain was found in a study of blood T cells in healthy people across ages. Broader study findings: Both naive CD4+ cell counts and diversity were greater in long-lived donors than in aged donors.

In germline, CDR1 is DFQATT, CDR2 SNEGSKA (reference sequence). There are 16 residues in the CDR3. V was shortened by 2 bases and J by 2 bases, with 13 bases between the two germline ends. Per individual sample, total RNA of at least 5.5 micrograms was extracted. Then a second PCR, running about 6 to 11 cycles, was carried out with a sample-barcoded 5' primer and a J-beta primer mix. MiXCR, applied by TCRdb to the 5' RACE reads, yields one record per CDR3 protein. In the table there are approximately 1.5 million distinct CDR3 sequences, roughly 32% of which are singletons. As regards this clonotype: Its antigen is unknown.

V is TRBV20-1 and J is TRBJ1-6; D is ambiguous. The sample was blood. The TCR was taken from a woman aged 25 to 39 in good health. The CDR3 sequence: CSARHRGVPYNSPLHF. In DNA, the CDR3 is TGCAGTGCTAGACACCGCGGAGTCCCCTATAATTCACCCCTCCACTTT.